This entry describes one T cell receptor beta chain. The antigen is undetermined. This sample is part of a study of graft-versus-host responses after intestinal transplantation. Overall study context: Recipients uniformly received anti-thymocyte globulin induction, followed by tacrolimus and steroids for around 3 years.

Germline CDR1 reads MDHEN; CDR2 reads SYDVKM. This CDR3 contains 14 residues. The repertoire was sequenced with immunoSEQ multiplex PCR; TCRdb's copy has only in-frame clones and lacks some. The sample has about 120,000 clones; approximately 95% are singletons. This TCR came from a human donor who received an intestinal transplant. The rearrangement links TRBV28 to TRBJ2-5; TRBD2 might be the D (6 bases). The closer fit of TRBJ2-7 to the DNA end suggests the J call may be wrong. The material was unstimulated CD8+ T cells sorted from spleen or lymph node cells, obtained before intestinal transplant. CDR3: CASSLLGLSGEQYF. The CDR3 nucleotides read TGTGCCAGCAGTCTCCTGGGACTTTCTGGCGAGCAGTACTTC.